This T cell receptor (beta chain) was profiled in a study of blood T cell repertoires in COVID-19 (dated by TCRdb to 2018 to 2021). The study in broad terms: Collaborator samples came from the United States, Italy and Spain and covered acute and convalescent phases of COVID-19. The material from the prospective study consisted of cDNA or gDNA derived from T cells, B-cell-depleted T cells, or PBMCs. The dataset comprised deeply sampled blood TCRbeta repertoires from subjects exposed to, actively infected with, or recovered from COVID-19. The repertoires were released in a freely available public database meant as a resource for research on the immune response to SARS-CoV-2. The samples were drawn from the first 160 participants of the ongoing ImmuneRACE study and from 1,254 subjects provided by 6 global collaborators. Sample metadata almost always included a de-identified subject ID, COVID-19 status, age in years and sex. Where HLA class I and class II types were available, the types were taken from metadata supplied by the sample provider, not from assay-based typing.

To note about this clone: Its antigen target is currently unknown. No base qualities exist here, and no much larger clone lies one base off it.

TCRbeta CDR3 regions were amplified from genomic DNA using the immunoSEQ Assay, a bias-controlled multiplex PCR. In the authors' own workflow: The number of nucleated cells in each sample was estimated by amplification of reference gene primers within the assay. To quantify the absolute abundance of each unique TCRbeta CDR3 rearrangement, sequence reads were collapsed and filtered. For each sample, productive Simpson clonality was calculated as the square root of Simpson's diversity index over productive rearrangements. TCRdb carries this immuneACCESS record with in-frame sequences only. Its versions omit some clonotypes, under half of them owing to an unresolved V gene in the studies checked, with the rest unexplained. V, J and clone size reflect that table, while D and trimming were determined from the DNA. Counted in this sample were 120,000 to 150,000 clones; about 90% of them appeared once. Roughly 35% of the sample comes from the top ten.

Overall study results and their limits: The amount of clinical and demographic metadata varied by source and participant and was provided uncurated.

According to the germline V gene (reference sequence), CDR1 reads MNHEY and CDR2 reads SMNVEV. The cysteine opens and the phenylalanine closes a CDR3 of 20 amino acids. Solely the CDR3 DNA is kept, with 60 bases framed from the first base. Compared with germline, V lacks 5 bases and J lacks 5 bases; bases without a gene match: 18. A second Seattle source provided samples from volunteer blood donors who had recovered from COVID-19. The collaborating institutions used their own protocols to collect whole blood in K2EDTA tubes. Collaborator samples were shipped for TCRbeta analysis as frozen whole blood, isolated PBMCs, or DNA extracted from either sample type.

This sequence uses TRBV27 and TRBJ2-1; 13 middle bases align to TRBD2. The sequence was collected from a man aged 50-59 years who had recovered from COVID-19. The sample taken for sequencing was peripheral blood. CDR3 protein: CASSPFYQGTSGEPNNEQFF. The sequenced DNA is TGTGCCAGCAGTCCGTTCTATCAAGGGACTAGCGGGGAGCCGAACAATGAGCAGTTCTTC.